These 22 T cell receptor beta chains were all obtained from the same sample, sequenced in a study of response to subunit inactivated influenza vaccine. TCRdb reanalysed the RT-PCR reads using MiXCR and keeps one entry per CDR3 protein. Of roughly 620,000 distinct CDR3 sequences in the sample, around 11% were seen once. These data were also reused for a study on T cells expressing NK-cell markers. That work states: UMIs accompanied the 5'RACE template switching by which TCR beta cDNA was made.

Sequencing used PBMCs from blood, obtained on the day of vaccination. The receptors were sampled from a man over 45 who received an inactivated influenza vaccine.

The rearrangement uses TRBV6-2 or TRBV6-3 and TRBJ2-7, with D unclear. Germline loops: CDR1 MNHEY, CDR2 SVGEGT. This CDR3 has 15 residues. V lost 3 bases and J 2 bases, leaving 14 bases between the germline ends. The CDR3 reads CASSYRNNKPYEQYF. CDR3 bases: TGTGCCAGCAGTTATAGGAACAATAAACCCTACGAGCAGTACTTC.

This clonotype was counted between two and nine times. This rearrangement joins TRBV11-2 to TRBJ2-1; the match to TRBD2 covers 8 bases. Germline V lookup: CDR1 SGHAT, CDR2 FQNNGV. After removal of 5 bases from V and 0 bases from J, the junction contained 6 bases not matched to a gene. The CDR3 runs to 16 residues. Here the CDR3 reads CASSKLAASSYNEQFF. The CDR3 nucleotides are TGTGCCAGCAGCAAACTAGCGGCAAGCTCCTACAATGAGCAGTTCTTC.

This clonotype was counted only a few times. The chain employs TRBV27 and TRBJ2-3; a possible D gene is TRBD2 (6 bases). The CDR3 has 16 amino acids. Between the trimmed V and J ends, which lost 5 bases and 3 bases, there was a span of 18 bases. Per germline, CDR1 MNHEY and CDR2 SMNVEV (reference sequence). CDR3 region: CASSGGTRPSTDTQYF. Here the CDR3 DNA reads TGTGCCAGCAGTGGCGGGACCAGACCGTCTACAGATACGCAGTATTTT.

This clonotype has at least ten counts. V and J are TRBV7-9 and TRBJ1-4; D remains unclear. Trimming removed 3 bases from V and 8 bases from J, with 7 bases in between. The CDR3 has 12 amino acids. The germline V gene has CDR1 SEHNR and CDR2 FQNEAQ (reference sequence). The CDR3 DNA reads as TGTGCCAGCAGCTTTATTGTAGAAAAACTGTTTTTT. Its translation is CASSFIVEKLFF.

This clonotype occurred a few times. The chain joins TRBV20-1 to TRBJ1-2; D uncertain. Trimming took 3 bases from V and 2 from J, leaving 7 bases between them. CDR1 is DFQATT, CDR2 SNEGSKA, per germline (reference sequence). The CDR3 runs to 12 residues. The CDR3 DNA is TGCAGTGCTAGTCCAGTGAACTATGGCTACACCTTC. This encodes CSASPVNYGYTF.

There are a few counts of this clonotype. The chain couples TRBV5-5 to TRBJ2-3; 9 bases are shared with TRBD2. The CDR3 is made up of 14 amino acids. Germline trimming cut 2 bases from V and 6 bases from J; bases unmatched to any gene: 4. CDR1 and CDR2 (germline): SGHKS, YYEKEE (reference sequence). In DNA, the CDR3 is TGTGCCAGCAGCTTAGTAACTAGCGGGGATACGCAGTATTTT. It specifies CASSLVTSGDTQYF.

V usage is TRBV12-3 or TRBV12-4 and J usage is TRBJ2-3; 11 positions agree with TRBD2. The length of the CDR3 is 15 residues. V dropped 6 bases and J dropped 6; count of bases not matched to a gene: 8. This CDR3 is CASSRTSGWGDTQYF. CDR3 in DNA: TGTGCCAGCAGCCGGACTAGCGGGTGGGGGGATACGCAGTATTTT.

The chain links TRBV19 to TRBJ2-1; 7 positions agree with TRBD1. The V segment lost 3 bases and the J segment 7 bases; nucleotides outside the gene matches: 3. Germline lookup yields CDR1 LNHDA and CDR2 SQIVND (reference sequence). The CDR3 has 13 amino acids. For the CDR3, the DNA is TGTGCCAGTAGTATGGGACAGAATAATGAGCAGTTCTTC. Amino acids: CASSMGQNNEQFF.

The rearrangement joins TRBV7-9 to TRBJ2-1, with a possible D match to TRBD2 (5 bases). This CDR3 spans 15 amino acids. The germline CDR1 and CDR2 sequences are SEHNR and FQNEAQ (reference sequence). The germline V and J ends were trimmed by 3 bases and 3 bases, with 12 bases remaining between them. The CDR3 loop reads CASSFAFGDYNEQFF. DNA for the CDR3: TGTGCCAGCAGCTTTGCGTTCGGGGACTACAATGAGCAGTTCTTC.

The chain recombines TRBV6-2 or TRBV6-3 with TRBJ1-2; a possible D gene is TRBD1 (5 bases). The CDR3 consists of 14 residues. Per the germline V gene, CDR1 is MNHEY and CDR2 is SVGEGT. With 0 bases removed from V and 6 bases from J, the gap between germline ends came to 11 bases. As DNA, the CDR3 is TGTGCCAGCAGTTACTCGGCAGGGAGGAATGGCTACACCTTC. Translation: CASSYSAGRNGYTF.

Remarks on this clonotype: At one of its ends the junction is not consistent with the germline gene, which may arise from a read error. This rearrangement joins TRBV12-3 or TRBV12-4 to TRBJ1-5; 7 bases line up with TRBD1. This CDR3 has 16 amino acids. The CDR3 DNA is TGTGCCAGCAGTCCACAGGGGCCCGATGGCAATCAGCCCCAGCAATTT. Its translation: CASSPQGPDGNQPQQF.

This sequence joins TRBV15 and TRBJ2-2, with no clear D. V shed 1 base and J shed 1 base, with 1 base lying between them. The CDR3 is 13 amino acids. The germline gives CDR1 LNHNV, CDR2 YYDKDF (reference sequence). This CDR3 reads CATSRVNTGELFF. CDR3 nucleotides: TGTGCCACCAGCAGAGTGAACACCGGGGAGCTGTTTTTT.

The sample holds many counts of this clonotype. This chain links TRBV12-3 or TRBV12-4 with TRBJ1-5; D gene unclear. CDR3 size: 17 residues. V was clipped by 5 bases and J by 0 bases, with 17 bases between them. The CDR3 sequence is CASSPLRWSDSNQPQHF. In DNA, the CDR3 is TGTGCCAGCAGTCCCCTGAGGTGGAGTGATAGCAATCAGCCCCAGCATTTT.

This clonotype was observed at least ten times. The chain's CDR3 is CASSGPRQDSSYNEQFF. The CDR3 DNA sequence: TGTGCCAGCAGCGGCCCTCGACAGGACAGCTCCTACAATGAGCAGTTCTTC. The V and J genes are TRBV9 and TRBJ2-1; possible D gene TRBD1, 6 bases. Per germline, CDR1 SGDLS and CDR2 YYNGEE. The ends were cut back, 3 bases at V and 0 bases at J, with 16 bases in the middle. CDR3 length equals 17 residues. Filled out from reference TRBV9 and TRBJ2-1, the complete variable domain reads DSGVTQTPKHLITATGQRVTLRCSPRSGDLSVYWYQQSLDQGLQFLIQYYNGEERAKGNILERFSAQQFPDLHSELNLSSLELGDSALYFCASSGPRQDSSYNEQFFGPGTRLTVL.

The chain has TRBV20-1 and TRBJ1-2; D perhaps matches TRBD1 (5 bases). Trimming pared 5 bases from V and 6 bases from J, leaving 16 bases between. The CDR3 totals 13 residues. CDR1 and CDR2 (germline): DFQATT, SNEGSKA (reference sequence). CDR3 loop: CSAGGWGDDGYTF. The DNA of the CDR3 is TGCAGTGCTGGGGGTTGGGGAGACGATGGCTACACCTTC.

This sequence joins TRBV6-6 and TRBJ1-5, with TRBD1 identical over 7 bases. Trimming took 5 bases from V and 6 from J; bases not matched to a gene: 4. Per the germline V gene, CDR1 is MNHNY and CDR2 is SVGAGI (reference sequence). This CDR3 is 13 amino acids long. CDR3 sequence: CASSNRDSQPQHF. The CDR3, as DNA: TGTGCCAGCAGTAACCGGGACAGTCAGCCCCAGCATTTT.

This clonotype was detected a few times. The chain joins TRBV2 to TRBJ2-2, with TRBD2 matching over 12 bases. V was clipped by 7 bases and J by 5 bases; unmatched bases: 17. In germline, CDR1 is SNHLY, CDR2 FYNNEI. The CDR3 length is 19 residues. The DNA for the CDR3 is TGTGCCAGCAATTTTCCTAGCGGGGGGGTCCGCCTTGGGACCGGGGAGCTGTTTTTT. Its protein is CASNFPSGGVRLGTGELFF.

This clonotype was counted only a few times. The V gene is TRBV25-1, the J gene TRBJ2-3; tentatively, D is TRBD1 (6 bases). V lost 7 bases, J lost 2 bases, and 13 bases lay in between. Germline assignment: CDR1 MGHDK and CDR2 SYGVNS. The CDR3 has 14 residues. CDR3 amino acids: CASKGQISTDTQYF. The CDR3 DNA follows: TGTGCCAGCAAAGGACAGATTTCCACAGATACGCAGTATTTT.

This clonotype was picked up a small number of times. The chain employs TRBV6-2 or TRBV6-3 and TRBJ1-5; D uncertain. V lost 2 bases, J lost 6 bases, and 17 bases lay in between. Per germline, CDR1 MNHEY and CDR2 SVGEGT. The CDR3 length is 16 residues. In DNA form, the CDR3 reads TGTGCCAGCAGTTACCGACGGGGTGGAGCCCCTCAGCCCCAGCATTTT. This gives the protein CASSYRRGGAPQPQHF.

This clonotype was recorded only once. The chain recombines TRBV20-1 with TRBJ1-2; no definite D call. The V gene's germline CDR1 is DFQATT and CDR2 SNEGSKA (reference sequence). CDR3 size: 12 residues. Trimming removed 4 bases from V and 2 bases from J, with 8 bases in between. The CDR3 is CSAIRENYGYTF. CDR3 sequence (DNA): TGCAGTGCTATCCGGGAAAACTATGGCTACACCTTC.

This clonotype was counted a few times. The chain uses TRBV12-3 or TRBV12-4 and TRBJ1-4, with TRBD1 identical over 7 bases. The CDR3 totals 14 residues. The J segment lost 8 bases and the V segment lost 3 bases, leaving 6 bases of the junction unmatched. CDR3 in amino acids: CASSLGQRIEKLFF. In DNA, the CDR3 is TGTGCCAGCAGTTTGGGACAGAGAATAGAAAAACTGTTTTTT.

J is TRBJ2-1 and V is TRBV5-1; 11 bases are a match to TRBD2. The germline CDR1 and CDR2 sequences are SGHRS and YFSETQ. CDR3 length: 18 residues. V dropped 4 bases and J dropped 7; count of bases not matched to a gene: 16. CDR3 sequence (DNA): TGCGCCAGCAGCCCCGAACCCGGTTATAGCGGGGGGGCGAATGAGCAGTTCTTC. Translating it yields CASSPEPGYSGGANEQFF. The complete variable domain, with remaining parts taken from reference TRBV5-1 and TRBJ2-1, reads KAGVTQTPRYLIKTRGQQVTLSCSPISGHRSVSWYQQTPGQGLQFLFEYFSETQRNKGNFPGRFSGRQFSNSRSEMNVSTLELGDSALYLCASSPEPGYSGGANEQFFGPGTRLTVL.